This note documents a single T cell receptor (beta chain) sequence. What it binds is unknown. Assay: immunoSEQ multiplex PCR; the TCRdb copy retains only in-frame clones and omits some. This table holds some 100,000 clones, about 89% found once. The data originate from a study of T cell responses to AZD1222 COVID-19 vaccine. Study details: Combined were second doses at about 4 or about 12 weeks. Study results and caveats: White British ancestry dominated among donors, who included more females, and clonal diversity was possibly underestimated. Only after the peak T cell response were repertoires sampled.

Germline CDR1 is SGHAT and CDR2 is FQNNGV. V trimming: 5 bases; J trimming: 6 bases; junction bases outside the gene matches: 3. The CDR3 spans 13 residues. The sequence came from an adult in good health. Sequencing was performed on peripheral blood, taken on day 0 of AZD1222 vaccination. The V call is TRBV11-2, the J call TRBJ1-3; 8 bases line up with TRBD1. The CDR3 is CASSPDRVNTIYF. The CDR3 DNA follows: TGTGCCAGCAGCCCGGACAGGGTAAACACCATATATTTT.